Below, 32 T cell receptor beta chains from the same sample are listed, as sequenced in a study of OX40 agonist ivuxolimab in advanced cancers. Library generation was performed with the immunoSEQ multiplex PCR assay. In TCRdb, the immuneACCESS table is reduced to in-frame sequences with V and J assigned. These tables do not hold every clone; where another copy was compared, an unresolved V gene accounts for under half, and the others remain unexplained. Recorded for this sample are about 32,000 clones; more than 70% of them occurred a single time. Clones ranked in the top ten supply about 26% of the sample. This specimen was CD4+ or CD8+ T cells sorted from blood, taken in a trial of the OX40 agonist ivuxolimab. These receptor sequences come from an adult with an advanced solid tumor such as melanoma, head and neck, liver or kidney cancer.

This chain connects TRBV27 to TRBJ2-7; D gene uncertain. From germline, CDR1 is MNHEY and CDR2 SMNVEV (reference sequence). This CDR3 is built from 13 residues. Trimming removed 3 bases at V and 2 bases at J, with 8 bases between. This chain's CDR3 is CASSFGIAYEQYF. The CDR3 nucleotides are TGTGCCAGCAGTTTCGGCATAGCCTACGAGCAGTACTTC.

Concerning this clone itself: Additional DNA sequences in this sample encode the identical CDR3. The rearrangement joins TRBV7-2 to TRBJ2-7; the D is unclear. V lost 2 bases and J 0 bases, leaving 5 bases between the germline ends. CDR3 length: 13 residues. Looked up from germline, CDR1 is SGHTA and CDR2 is FQGNSA. The CDR3 protein is CASSLTDSYEQYF. CDR3 nucleotides: TGTGCCAGCAGCTTAACGGACTCCTACGAGCAGTACTTC.

J is TRBJ2-1 and V is TRBV27; TRBD2 aligns across 12 bases. After removal of 5 bases from V and 12 bases from J, the junction contained 11 bases not matched to a gene. From germline, CDR1 is MNHEY and CDR2 SMNVEV (reference sequence). CDR3 size: 15 residues. The CDR3 spells CASSNGLAGLLGQFF. CDR3 coding DNA: TGTGCCAGCAGTAATGGACTAGCGGGACTTCTCGGGCAGTTCTTC.

The CDR3 region has the DNA TGTGCCAGGGGGGGAGCGGGAGCCGCCTACAATGAGCAGTTCTTC. It codes for CARGGAGAAYNEQFF. This chain links TRBV2 with TRBJ2-1, with 8 bases matching TRBD2. This CDR3 is 15 amino acids long. The trim removed 9 bases at V and 2 bases at J, leaving 9 bases unmatched. Per germline, CDR1 SNHLY and CDR2 FYNNEI.

The gene calls are TRBV11-3 and TRBJ1-2; 11 bases map to TRBD1. Trimming at V came to 2 bases and at J to 7 bases, leaving 9 bases not matched to a gene. Germline CDR1 reads SGHNT; CDR2 reads YENEEA. CDR3 length: 16 amino acids. CDR3 protein: CASSLSGDRGRSGYTF. The CDR3 nucleotides are TGTGCCAGCAGCTTAAGCGGGGACAGGGGGAGGAGTGGCTACACCTTC. Variable domain in full (rest from reference TRBV11-3 and TRBJ1-2): EAGVVQSPRYKIIEKKQPVAFWCNPISGHNTLYWYLQNLGQGPELLIRYENEEAVDDSQLPKDRFSAERLKGVDSTLKIQPAELGDSAVYLCASSLSGDRGRSGYTFGSGTRLTVV.

V and J are TRBV7-9 and TRBJ2-7, with 9 bases fitting TRBD1. CDR1 and CDR2 from the germline V gene are SEHNR and FQNEAQ (reference sequence). The CDR3 sequence is 14 residues long. Trimming at V came to 5 bases and at J to 7 bases, leaving 9 bases not matched to a gene. In DNA, the CDR3 is TGTGCCAGCAGCCCGGGACAGGGCTTCCCTGAGCAGTACTTC. Translating it yields CASSPGQGFPEQYF.

This sequence joins TRBV4-1 and TRBJ2-1, with D tentatively TRBD1 (5 bases). Germline CDR1 and CDR2: MGHRA and YSYEKL. The V end was cut by 3 bases, the J end by 1 base, with 10 bases between. This CDR3 region has 15 residues. The CDR3 DNA sequence: TGCGCCAGCAGCCAGGACATCGCGTCCTACAATGAGCAGTTCTTC. Translation gives CASSQDIASYNEQFF.

This clone has only one observation. The V and J genes are TRBV28 and TRBJ2-2; the match to TRBD2 covers 9 bases. Germline-derived CDR1 and CDR2 are MDHEN and SYDVKM. The V and J ends lost 6 bases and 6 bases, in that order; junction bases with no gene match: 11. The CDR3 has 16 amino acids. The chain's CDR3 is CASSLHSGSWAGELFF. The CDR3 bases are TGTGCCAGCAGCCTCCATAGCGGGAGTTGGGCCGGGGAGCTGTTTTTT.

The rearrangement uses TRBV4-1 and TRBJ2-5; possible D gene TRBD1, 6 bases. Trimming shortened V by 3 bases and J by 0 bases, and 11 bases separated the two germline ends. The germline V gene has CDR1 MGHRA and CDR2 YSYEKL. The CDR3 length is 15 residues. The CDR3 bases are TGCGCCAGCAGCCACCAAACAGGGAACCAAGAGACCCAGTACTTC. This translates into CASSHQTGNQETQYF.

The chain couples TRBV5-6 to TRBJ2-2, with D perhaps TRBD1 or TRBD2 (5 bases each). The ends were cut back, 7 bases at V and 6 bases at J, with 16 bases in the middle. Germline CDR1 is SGHDT and CDR2 is YYEEEE. CDR3 length equals 14 residues. This CDR3 reads CASYETERAGELFF. The CDR3 region has the DNA TGTGCCAGCTATGAGACAGAGAGGGCCGGGGAGCTGTTTTTT. Filled out from reference TRBV5-6 and TRBJ2-2, the complete variable domain reads DAGVTQSPTHLIKTRGQQVTLRCSPKSGHDTVSWYQQALGQGPQFIFQYYEEEERQRGNFPDRFSGHQFPNYSSELNVNALLLGDSALYLCASYETERAGELFFGEGSRLTVL.

V usage is TRBV6-1 and J usage is TRBJ2-2; 7 bases are shared with TRBD1. Germline V CDR1 and CDR2: MNHNS, SASEGT. The CDR3 has 15 residues. V was clipped by 4 bases and J by 7 bases; unmatched bases: 9. The CDR3 coding sequence is TGTGCCAGCAGTGCAAACAGGGGTTGGGGCGGGGAGCTGTTTTTT. Encoded protein: CASSANRGWGGELFF.

The chain uses TRBV25-1 and TRBJ2-1; D unresolved. The CDR3 length is 11 residues. Germline CDR1 reads MGHDK; CDR2 reads SYGVNS. V was trimmed by 8 bases and J by 6 bases, leaving 8 bases between them. In nucleotides, the CDR3 is TGTGCCAGCGGAGCCGGCAATGAGCAGTTCTTC. It yields the protein CASGAGNEQFF.

The rearrangement uses TRBV5-6 and TRBJ1-3; 8 nucleotides line up with TRBD1. The CDR3 runs to 15 residues. Losses at the gene ends were 5 bases for V and 4 bases for J; bases not matched to a gene: 8. The V gene's germline CDR1 is SGHDT and CDR2 YYEEEE. CDR3 residues: CASSPDRVAGNTIYF. CDR3 sequence (DNA): TGTGCCAGCAGTCCGGACAGGGTGGCCGGAAACACCATATATTTT.

This sequence joins TRBV2 and TRBJ1-2; the match to TRBD1 covers 8 bases. The germline CDR1 and CDR2 sequences are SNHLY and FYNNEI. The CDR3 has 15 residues. V gave up 2 bases and J gave up 5 bases; unmatched junction bases: 7. CDR3 in DNA: TGTGCCAGCAGTGAAACGAGGACAGGGAAGTATGGCTACACCTTC. It is translated as CASSETRTGKYGYTF.

The chain recombines TRBV11-2 with TRBJ2-5; 7 bases line up with TRBD1. This CDR3 region has 16 residues. Germline loops: CDR1 SGHAT, CDR2 FQNNGV. Germline trimming cut 2 bases from V and 3 bases from J; bases unmatched to any gene: 9. Written as DNA, the CDR3 is TGTGCCAGCAGCTTATGGGCCGGGACAGCAAAAGAGACCCAGTACTTC. Its protein is CASSLWAGTAKETQYF.

The CDR3 sequence is CASSLAGNTEAFF. In nucleotides, the CDR3 is TGCGCCAGCAGCTTGGCTGGGAACACTGAAGCTTTCTTT. V is TRBV5-1 and J is TRBJ1-1; D gene unclear. Germline CDR1 is SGHRS and CDR2 is YFSETQ. This CDR3 has 13 amino acids. Trimming removed 0 bases from V and 1 base from J, with 4 bases in between.

J is TRBJ2-7 and V is TRBV5-1, with D perhaps matching TRBD2 (6 bases). V was pared by 4 bases and J by 4 bases, with 12 bases between. This CDR3 region has 13 residues. Germline assignment: CDR1 SGHRS and CDR2 YFSETQ. In DNA form, the CDR3 reads TGCGCCAGCAGCCCCTCTGCGGGGTACGAGCAGTACTTC. It encodes CASSPSAGYEQYF.

The rearrangement joins TRBV21-1 to TRBJ2-7; the table calls TRBD1, which could not be checked here. TRBV21-1 has pseudogene status. The CDR3 consists of 16 residues. This chain's CDR3 is CASSKEQGQGAHEQYF. In DNA form, the CDR3 reads TGTGCCAGCAGCAAAGAGCAAGGACAGGGGGCCCACGAGCAGTACTTC.

This chain connects TRBV11-2 to TRBJ2-7; possibly TRBD2 for D (5 bases). The CDR3 covers 16 residues. Germline V CDR1 and CDR2: SGHAT, FQNNGV. Trimming left V 5 bases short and J 3 bases short, with 20 bases between. Here the CDR3 DNA reads TGTGCCAGCAGCCCCTTTAGAACCGGGGAATTCTACGAGCAGTACTTC. This encodes CASSPFRTGEFYEQYF.

This sequence joins TRBV2 and TRBJ2-1, with 9 bases identical to TRBD1. In germline, CDR1 is SNHLY, CDR2 FYNNEI. Losses at the gene ends were 3 bases for V and 4 bases for J; bases not matched to a gene: 1. The CDR3 runs to 14 residues. The DNA for the CDR3 is TGTGCCAGCAGTGACGGGACAGGGTACAATGAGCAGTTCTTC. Protein sequence: CASSDGTGYNEQFF.

V gene TRBV7-9 combines with J gene TRBJ2-2; no firm D call. The germline CDR1 and CDR2 sequences are SEHNR and FQNEAQ (reference sequence). This CDR3 comprises 13 residues. V was shortened by 5 bases and J by 5 bases, with 9 bases between the two germline ends. CDR3 amino acids: CASSRELTGELFF. CDR3 sequence (DNA): TGTGCCAGCAGCCGAGAGCTAACCGGGGAGCTGTTTTTT.

The gene calls are TRBV5-6 and TRBJ2-3, with TRBD2 matching 8 bases. The CDR3 is 16 residues long. From germline, CDR1 is SGHDT and CDR2 YYEEEE. The V segment lost 4 bases and the J segment 3 bases; nucleotides outside the gene matches: 10. The CDR3 region is CASSQEAGAGTDTQYF. CDR3 sequence (DNA): TGTGCCAGCAGCCAAGAAGCGGGAGCGGGGACAGATACGCAGTATTTT.

The rearrangement links TRBV7-9 to TRBJ2-2; TRBD1 matches at 9 bases. Germline lookup yields CDR1 SEHNR and CDR2 FQNEAQ (reference sequence). The trim removed 5 bases at V and 5 bases at J, leaving 9 bases unmatched. The CDR3 spans 16 residues. The CDR3 region is CASSTTGGAETGELFF. CDR3 bases: TGTGCCAGCAGCACCACAGGGGGCGCGGAAACCGGGGAGCTGTTTTTT.

The chain carries TRBV28 and TRBJ1-3; no definite D call. V shed 6 bases and J shed 4 bases, with 4 bases lying between them. CDR3 size: 11 residues. The germline V gene encodes CDR1 MDHEN and CDR2 SYDVKM. CDR3 DNA: TGTGCCAGCAGATGGGGAAACACCATATATTTT. Encoded protein: CASRWGNTIYF. Full variable domain (outside the CDR3, taken from reference TRBV28 and TRBJ1-3): DVKVTQSSRYLVKRTGEKVFLECVQDMDHENMFWYRQDPGLGLRLIYFSYDVKMKEKGDIPEGYSVSREKKERFSLILESASTNQTSMYLCASRWGNTIYFGEGSWLTVV.

The chain couples TRBV2 to TRBJ2-7, with TRBD1 identical over 7 bases. This CDR3 is 15 amino acids long. V shed 4 bases and J 7 bases; nucleotides not matched to a gene: 13. Per germline, CDR1 SNHLY and CDR2 FYNNEI. CDR3 in amino acids: CASSATPTGTGEQYF. The CDR3 nucleotides read TGTGCCAGCAGTGCTACCCCGACAGGGACGGGGGAGCAGTACTTC.

In the case of this clone: At one end the junction does not follow the germline gene, possibly because of a read error. The CDR3 region has the DNA TGTGCCAGAAGCTTGGACCGAAAAAGCTTGTGCAGAGCAGTAATCTTT. As protein: CARSLDRKSLCRAVIF. This rearrangement joins TRBV5-3 to TRBJ1-1; D is uncertain. TRBV5-3 counts as an open reading frame of uncertain function. This CDR3 region has 16 residues.

The chain combines TRBV19 with TRBJ1-5; D is unresolved. V lost 2 bases and J lost 4, with 15 bases in between. The CDR3 runs 16 residues. Germline assignment: CDR1 LNHDA and CDR2 SQIVND (reference sequence). This CDR3 is CASSISPGKGNQPQHF. The CDR3 nucleotides are TGTGCCAGTAGTATATCTCCCGGGAAGGGTAATCAGCCCCAGCATTTT.

This clone was recorded only once. This chain connects TRBV5-5 to TRBJ1-6; no definite D call. Trimming took off 0 bases at V and 4 bases at J, with 2 bases between the two ends. The CDR3 has 13 amino acids. Germline V gene lookup returns CDR1 SGHKS and CDR2 YYEKEE (reference sequence). The CDR3 region is CASSLDYNSPLHF. The CDR3 coding sequence is TGTGCCAGCAGCTTGGATTATAATTCACCCCTCCACTTT.

The chain is built from TRBV27 and TRBJ1-2; D unclear. The CDR3 has 11 amino acids. Per germline, CDR1 MNHEY and CDR2 SMNVEV (reference sequence). V was pared by 9 bases and J by 8 bases, with 13 bases between. The CDR3 DNA is TGTGCCAGTTCGGGGTTTGGCGGCTACACCTTC. Amino acids: CASSGFGGYTF.

The rearrangement links TRBV30 to TRBJ2-7; maybe TRBD1 (6 bases). The germline CDR1 and CDR2 sequences are GTSNPN and SVGIG (reference sequence). The CDR3 is 14 amino acids. The ends were cut back, 0 bases at V and 7 bases at J, with 16 bases in the middle. Here the CDR3 reads CAWSVQQGWEEQYF. As DNA, the CDR3 is TGTGCCTGGAGTGTACAACAGGGTTGGGAAGAGCAGTACTTC.

This chain uses TRBV19 with TRBJ2-3, with 10 bases matching TRBD2. This CDR3 has 16 amino acids. Germline-derived CDR1 and CDR2 are LNHDA and SQIVND (reference sequence). The trim removed 1 base at V and 10 bases at J, leaving 11 bases unmatched. Written as DNA, the CDR3 is TGTGCCAGTAGTATAGGTGGGACTAGCGCGCTTCTCGCGCAGTATTTT. Translating it yields CASSIGGTSALLAQYF.

The V gene is TRBV9, the J gene TRBJ2-1; D is ambiguous. Germline CDR1 is SGDLS and CDR2 is YYNGEE. The CDR3 spans 15 residues. V lost 0 bases to trimming and J lost 2 bases, with 9 bases between them. The CDR3: CASSVGVNPYNEQFF. CDR3 DNA: TGTGCCAGCAGCGTAGGAGTAAACCCCTACAATGAGCAGTTCTTC.